This entry is about one TCR beta chain. Its antigen is still unknown. These data belong to a study of HIV-infected patients and healthy controls. Overall study context: All patients had undetectable virus after a further year of therapy, 11 of 16 by the second bleed. Findings of the study overall: Compared with healthy controls, HIV-infected patients showed less CDR3 sharing between individuals. HIV+ repertoires were severely depleted of MAIT alpha-chain CDR3s, unlike healthy controls.

There are 17 residues in the CDR3. Reverse transcription used around 500 ng RNA and constant-region primers for alpha and beta. Separate chain-specific third strand synthesis with multiplexing indices produced the alpha and beta libraries. One entry per CDR3 protein results from TCRdb running MiXCR on the 5' RACE reads. The sample contains some 20,000 distinct CDR3 sequences, 8.5% to 9% of which appear only once. Antiretroviral therapy had run roughly three months, about 14 weeks, before follow-up blood collection. No cell fractionation was done, so the repertoire covers all unsorted peripheral blood T cells.

The chain uses TRBV21-1 and TRBJ1-2; whether TRBD1, the table's D call, matches the DNA was not checked. TRBV21-1 is an annotated pseudogene. The specimen was blood, collected during antiretroviral therapy. The sequence derives from an adult with HIV infection. For the CDR3, the DNA is TGTGCCAGCAGCAAAGTAACAAACAGGGAGTTGGACTATGGCTACACCTTC. The encoded protein is CASSKVTNRELDYGYTF.